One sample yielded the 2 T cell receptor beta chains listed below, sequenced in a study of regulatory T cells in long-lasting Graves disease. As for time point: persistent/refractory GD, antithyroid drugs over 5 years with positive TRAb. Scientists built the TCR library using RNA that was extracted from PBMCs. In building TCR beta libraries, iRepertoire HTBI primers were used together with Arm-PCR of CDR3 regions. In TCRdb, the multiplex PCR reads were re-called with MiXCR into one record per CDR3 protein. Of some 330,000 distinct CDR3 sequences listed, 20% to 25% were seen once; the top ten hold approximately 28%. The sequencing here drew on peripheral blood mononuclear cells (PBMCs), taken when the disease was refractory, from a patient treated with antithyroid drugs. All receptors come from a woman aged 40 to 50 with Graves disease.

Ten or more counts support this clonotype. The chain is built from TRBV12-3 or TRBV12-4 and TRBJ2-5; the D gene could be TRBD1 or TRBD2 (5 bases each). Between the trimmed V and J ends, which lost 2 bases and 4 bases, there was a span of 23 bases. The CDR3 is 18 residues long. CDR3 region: CASSLWRTQGPERETQYF. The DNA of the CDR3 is TGTGCCAGCAGTTTATGGAGGACCCAGGGACCCGAGCGAGAGACCCAGTACTTC.

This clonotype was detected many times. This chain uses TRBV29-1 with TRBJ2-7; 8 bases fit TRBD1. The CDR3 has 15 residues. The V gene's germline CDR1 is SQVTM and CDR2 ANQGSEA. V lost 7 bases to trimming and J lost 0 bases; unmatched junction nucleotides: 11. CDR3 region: CSAQGRDRYSYEQYF. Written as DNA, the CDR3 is TGCAGCGCCCAAGGTAGGGACAGGTACTCCTACGAGCAGTACTTC.